Each of the 10 T cell receptor beta chains below was sequenced from the same sample in a study of siplizumab effects on memory and regulatory T cells. Profiled with immunoSEQ multiplex PCR; TCRdb holds only in-frame clones, not every one. Counted here are tens of thousands of clones, about nine tenths occurring once; the ten biggest clones make up 1.5%. Sequencing was carried out using Tregs sorted from blood. The receptors were sampled from a human donor in good health.

J is TRBJ1-5 and V is TRBV15; D is possibly TRBD1 (6 bases). V was cut by 5 bases and J by 6 bases, with 14 bases left in between. Per the germline V gene, CDR1 is LNHNV and CDR2 is YYDKDF (reference sequence). The CDR3 consists of 14 residues. The CDR3 loop reads CATSRGGGGQPQHF. CDR3 coding DNA: TGTGCCACCAGCCGAGGGGGGGGCGGTCAGCCCCAGCATTTT.

This chain uses TRBV5-1 with TRBJ1-6; D is ambiguous. Trimming took off 5 bases at V and 0 bases at J, with 15 bases between the two ends. The V gene's germline CDR1 is SGHRS and CDR2 YFSETQ. CDR3 length equals 17 residues. The CDR3 sequence: CASSPGQTSSYNSPLHF. CDR3 nucleotides: TGCGCCAGCAGTCCAGGCCAAACAAGCTCCTATAATTCACCCCTCCACTTT.

The chain has TRBV28 and TRBJ1-2; 7 bases map to TRBD1. The CDR3 length is 14 residues. The V gene end was trimmed by 8 bases and the J gene end by 4 bases; junction bases not matched to a gene: 10. CDR1 and CDR2 (germline): MDHEN, SYDVKM. This CDR3 is CASRTGALGYGYTF. Here the CDR3 DNA reads TGTGCCAGCCGCACAGGGGCGCTCGGCTATGGCTACACCTTC.

This clone has more than one count but fewer than ten. This chain uses TRBV29-1 with TRBJ1-6, with TRBD1 matching 7 bases. The V segment lost 4 bases and the J segment 7 bases; nucleotides outside the gene matches: 7. The CDR3 sequence is 14 residues long. The germline gives CDR1 SQVTM, CDR2 ANQGSEA. DNA of the CDR3: TGCAGCGTTGGGGGGGACAGCCAAAATTCACCCCTCCACTTT. It specifies CSVGGDSQNSPLHF.

The rearrangement joins TRBV5-4 to TRBJ2-7; 10 nucleotides agree with TRBD1. V lost 5 bases to trimming and J lost 5 bases; unmatched junction nucleotides: 7. Per the germline V gene, CDR1 is SGHNT and CDR2 is YYREEE (reference sequence). The CDR3 extends over 14 amino acids. The CDR3 region has the DNA TGTGCCAGCAGGTCGACAGGGGGCGGTGACGAGCAGTACTTC. Translated, it gives CASRSTGGGDEQYF.

V gene TRBV6-6 combines with J gene TRBJ2-1; 9 nucleotides align to TRBD2. This CDR3 is 16 amino acids long. With V trimmed by 4 bases and J by 7 bases, 11 bases remained unmatched. Germline V gene data show CDR1 as MNHNY and CDR2 as SVGAGI (reference sequence). The CDR3 sequence is CASSSRGGGAQNEQFF. CDR3 in DNA: TGTGCCAGCAGTTCGAGGGGCGGGGGGGCTCAGAATGAGCAGTTCTTC.

V usage is TRBV5-1 and J usage is TRBJ1-5; D is uncertain. V lost 2 bases and J 0 bases, leaving 12 bases between the germline ends. The CDR3 has 16 residues. The germline CDR1 and CDR2 sequences are SGHRS and YFSETQ. The CDR3 DNA is TGCGCCAGCAGCTTCGGTCCCCACTATAGCAATCAGCCCCAGCATTTT. It codes for CASSFGPHYSNQPQHF.

The V and J genes are TRBV7-8 and TRBJ2-3; TRBD2 is a possible D gene (6 bases). This CDR3 region has 14 residues. Germline values: CDR1 SGHVS, CDR2 FQNEAQ. V dropped 0 bases and J dropped 5 bases, with 9 bases sitting between them. The CDR3, as DNA: TGTGCCAGCAGCTTAGCGAACGGGGGAGATACGCAGTATTTT. This codes for CASSLANGGDTQYF.

The chain links TRBV4-1 to TRBJ1-5, with TRBD1 as a possible D gene (5 bases). The CDR3 is made up of 13 amino acids. The V end was cut by 0 bases, the J end by 7 bases, with 7 bases between. Germline values: CDR1 MGHRA, CDR2 YSYEKL. The CDR3 spells CASSQDRGQPQHF. Written as DNA, the CDR3 is TGCGCCAGCAGCCAAGACCGGGGGCAGCCCCAGCATTTT.

The chain combines TRBV5-5 with TRBJ1-6; D gene unclear. The CDR3 has 16 residues. The germline gives CDR1 SGHKS, CDR2 YYEKEE (reference sequence). V shed 1 base and J shed 0 bases, with 8 bases lying between them. The CDR3 DNA sequence: TGTGCCAGCAGCTTGTCAGTAAGCTCCTATAATTCACCCCTCCACTTT. The encoded protein is CASSLSVSSYNSPLHF.